These 32 T cell receptor beta chains were sequenced from one sample in a study of control samples from healthy donors and cancer patients. The table came from immunoSEQ multiplex PCR; TCRdb's copy has only in-frame clones and leaves some out. Of 110,000 to 150,000 clones listed, approximately 92% are singletons. The sample comprised blood. Receptors originate from a man aged 25 to 45 in good health.

The chain links TRBV2 to TRBJ1-2; no clear D gene. The germline V gene encodes CDR1 SNHLY and CDR2 FYNNEI. Trimming pared 6 bases from V and 2 bases from J, leaving 7 bases between. The CDR3 sequence is 12 residues long. CDR3 sequence: CASRPANYGYTF. The CDR3 DNA reads TGTGCCAGCAGGCCAGCAAACTATGGCTACACCTTC.

J is TRBJ2-7 and V is TRBV2; TRBD1 aligns across 7 bases. The CDR3 sequence is 13 residues long. The germline CDR1 and CDR2 sequences are SNHLY and FYNNEI. The V segment lost 4 bases and the J segment 6 bases; nucleotides outside the gene matches: 6. Written as DNA, the CDR3 is TGTGCCAGCAGTGGTACAGGGGCGGGCGAGCAGTACTTC. Translation: CASSGTGAGEQYF.

The rearrangement links TRBV6-2 or TRBV6-3 to TRBJ2-2; D remains unclear. V lost 5 bases and J lost 3, with 7 bases in between. The germline gives CDR1 MNHEY, CDR2 SVGEGT. This CDR3 spans 13 amino acids. The CDR3 DNA is TGTGCCAGCAGTGACGCGTACACCGGGGAGCTGTTTTTT. Protein sequence: CASSDAYTGELFF.

V and J are TRBV6-1 and TRBJ2-7; D gene uncertain. CDR1 is MNHNS, CDR2 SASEGT, per germline. Trimming cost V 2 bases and J 0 bases, with 11 bases left between them. The CDR3 runs 15 residues. This chain's CDR3 is CASSENYGSSYEQYF. CDR3 in DNA: TGTGCCAGCAGTGAAAATTATGGCAGCTCCTACGAGCAGTACTTC.

The chain employs TRBV6-5 and TRBJ1-5; 11 positions agree with TRBD1. The CDR3 length is 15 residues. From germline, CDR1 is MNHEY and CDR2 SVGAGI. The ends lost 6 bases at V and 3 bases at J; junction bases unmatched: 4. For the CDR3, the DNA is TGTGCCAGCAGACGGACAGGGGGCAACAATCAGCCCCAGCATTTT. This sequence encodes CASRRTGGNNQPQHF.

J is TRBJ1-2 and V is TRBV2; D gene unclear. From germline, CDR1 is SNHLY and CDR2 FYNNEI. This CDR3 is 14 amino acids long. The V end was cut by 4 bases, the J end by 4 bases, with 13 bases between. CDR3 residues: CASSVNKGFYGYTF. The CDR3 nucleotides are TGTGCCAGCAGTGTAAATAAGGGTTTCTATGGCTACACCTTC.

V usage is TRBV18 and J usage is TRBJ1-1; tentative D call: TRBD1 (5 bases). The CDR3 is made up of 15 amino acids. Trimming shortened V by 3 bases and J by 4 bases, and 15 bases separated the two germline ends. From germline, CDR1 is KGHSH and CDR2 LQKENI. The CDR3 loop reads CASSPEVMRGTEAFF. The DNA for the CDR3 is TGTGCCAGCTCACCCGAAGTTATGAGGGGCACTGAAGCTTTCTTT.

Here the CDR3 DNA reads TGCGCCAGCAGCTCAACTACGGGACCGCTGAACACTGAAGCTTTCTTT. Protein sequence: CASSSTTGPLNTEAFF. The J gene is TRBJ1-1, the V gene TRBV5-1; weak D call: TRBD1 (5 bases). V lost 3 bases and J 0 bases, leaving 15 bases between the germline ends. Germline V gene sequence: CDR1 SGHRS, CDR2 YFSETQ. CDR3 length: 16 residues. Variable domain in full (rest from reference TRBV5-1 and TRBJ1-1): KAGVTQTPRYLIKTRGQQVTLSCSPISGHRSVSWYQQTPGQGLQFLFEYFSETQRNKGNFPGRFSGRQFSNSRSEMNVSTLELGDSALYLCASSSTTGPLNTEAFFGQGTRLTVV.

The chain uses TRBV12-5 and TRBJ1-1, with no clear D. This CDR3 comprises 15 residues. V lost 0 bases to trimming and J lost 4 bases, with 12 bases between them. CDR1 and CDR2 (germline): LGHNT, FRNRAP. The CDR3 nucleotides read TGTGCTAGTGGTTTGGTCGTAGCAAGGACCACTGAAGCTTTCTTT. Translated, it gives CASGLVVARTTEAFF.

The chain uses TRBV7-9 and TRBJ1-2, with a possible D match to TRBD1 (5 bases). The CDR3 runs to 15 residues. Per germline, CDR1 SEHNR and CDR2 FQNEAQ (reference sequence). Trimming stripped 2 bases from V and 1 base from J, with 11 bases between. CDR3 nucleotide sequence: TGTGCCAGCAGCTTAAGCCTGGGACTTAACTATGGCTACACCTTC. Translating it yields CASSLSLGLNYGYTF.

V and J are TRBV27 and TRBJ2-6; D not resolved. The germline CDR1 and CDR2 sequences are MNHEY and SMNVEV (reference sequence). The CDR3 covers 14 residues. Trimming stripped 6 bases from V and 0 bases from J, with 6 bases between. CDR3 sequence: CASRISSGANVLTF. CDR3 sequence (DNA): TGTGCCAGCAGGATAAGCTCTGGGGCCAACGTCCTGACTTTC.

This chain joins TRBV18 and TRBJ2-7, with 7 bases matching TRBD2. Germline CDR1 is KGHSH and CDR2 is LQKENI. J lost 5 bases, V lost 3 bases, and 10 bases had no gene match. This CDR3 is 15 amino acids long. In DNA form, the CDR3 reads TGTGCCAGCTCACCCCGGGAGGCTTCGACTAACGAGCAGTACTTC. Protein product: CASSPREASTNEQYF.

The V call is TRBV15, the J call TRBJ1-2, with 9 bases lining up with TRBD1. Germline assignment: CDR1 LNHNV and CDR2 YYDKDF (reference sequence). CDR3 length equals 15 residues. The V gene end was trimmed by 3 bases and the J gene end by 2 bases; junction bases not matched to a gene: 4. The CDR3 sequence is CATSRGQGANYGYTF. CDR3 bases: TGTGCCACCAGCAGGGGACAGGGCGCGAACTATGGCTACACCTTC. The full variable domain, with the rest looked up from reference TRBV15 and TRBJ1-2, is DAMVIQNPRYQVTQFGKPVTLSCSQTLNHNVMYWYQQKSSQAPKLLFHYYDKDFNNEADTPDNFQSRRPNTSFCFLDIRSPGLGDTAMYLCATSRGQGANYGYTFGSGTRLTVV.

This rearrangement joins TRBV27 to TRBJ2-3, with a possible D match to TRBD2 (6 bases). Between the trimmed V and J ends, which lost 0 bases and 1 base, there was a span of 8 bases. The CDR3 extends over 15 amino acids. The germline gives CDR1 MNHEY, CDR2 SMNVEV (reference sequence). CDR3 DNA sequence: TGTGCCAGCAGTTTATCGGGGACTGGCACAGATACGCAGTATTTT. This sequence encodes CASSLSGTGTDTQYF.

The rearrangement uses TRBV19 and TRBJ1-2; tentatively, D is TRBD1 (6 bases). This CDR3 spans 14 amino acids. Germline assignment: CDR1 LNHDA and CDR2 SQIVND (reference sequence). Trimming took 1 base from V and 7 from J, leaving 13 bases between them. CDR3 coding DNA: TGTGCCAGTAGTATAGGAGGGGGTCTAGCTGGCTACACCTTC. Translated: CASSIGGGLAGYTF. The full variable domain, completed using reference TRBV19 and TRBJ1-2, is DGGITQSPKYLFRKEGQNVTLSCEQNLNHDAMYWYRQDPGQGLRLIYYSQIVNDFQKGDIAEGYSVSREKKESFPLTVTSAQKNPTAFYLCASSIGGGLAGYTFGSGTRLTVV.

The gene calls are TRBV6-4 and TRBJ2-1, with D uncertain. Trimming took off 4 bases at V and 6 bases at J, with 10 bases between the two ends. The CDR3 consists of 13 residues. The germline CDR1 and CDR2 sequences are MRHNA and SNTAGT. CDR3 sequence: CASSVDTLNEQFF. As DNA, the CDR3 is TGTGCCAGCAGTGTCGACACCCTCAATGAGCAGTTCTTC.

Here the CDR3 DNA reads TGTGCCAGCAGCTTATTTTCCTCGGGAGGGGACAATGAGCAGTTCTTC. It translates to CASSLFSSGGDNEQFF. The chain recombines TRBV11-2 with TRBJ2-1; 8 nucleotides match TRBD2. From germline, CDR1 is SGHAT and CDR2 FQNNGV. CDR3 size: 16 residues. V shed 2 bases and J 5 bases; nucleotides not matched to a gene: 8.

The sample holds one count of this clone. The V and J genes are TRBV30 and TRBJ2-7; no reliable D call. The germline V and J ends were trimmed by 1 base and 6 bases, with 13 bases remaining between them. CDR3 length: 13 amino acids. Germline loops: CDR1 GTSNPN, CDR2 SVGIG (reference sequence). In DNA form, the CDR3 reads TGTGCCTGGAGTGCGAACAGCGCTGCCGAGCAGTACTTC. This sequence encodes CAWSANSAAEQYF.

This chain connects TRBV18 to TRBJ2-5; possible D gene TRBD1, 5 bases. V lost 2 bases and J lost 2, with 21 bases in between. The CDR3 runs 18 residues. CDR1 KGHSH and CDR2 LQKENI come from the germline V gene. This chain's CDR3 is CASSPIDGTRAFQETQYF. The DNA of the CDR3 is TGTGCCAGCTCACCAATCGACGGTACCAGGGCTTTTCAAGAGACCCAGTACTTC.

The CDR3 sequence: CASSFYKLTYRGGYEQYF. DNA for the CDR3: TGTGCCAGCAGCTTTTACAAGCTGACCTACAGGGGGGGCTACGAGCAGTACTTC. The chain employs TRBV5-8 and TRBJ2-7; D possibly corresponds to TRBD1 (8 bases). The length of the CDR3 is 18 residues. CDR1 and CDR2 from the germline V gene are SGHTS and YDEGEE. Trimming took 2 bases from V and 3 from J, leaving 24 bases between them.

This rearrangement joins TRBV28 to TRBJ1-1; D is uncertain. V gave up 3 bases and J gave up 3 bases, with 11 bases separating them. Germline-derived CDR1 and CDR2 are MDHEN and SYDVKM. This CDR3 spans 14 amino acids. Here the CDR3 reads CASSFRGGHTEAFF. The CDR3 DNA reads TGTGCCAGCAGTTTCCGGGGTGGGCACACTGAAGCTTTCTTT.

The V and J genes are TRBV5-1 and TRBJ1-2; TRBD1 aligns across 7 bases. CDR1 and CDR2 (germline): SGHRS, YFSETQ. CDR3 size: 14 residues. The junction had 7 bases not matched to a gene; V was cut back by 2 bases and J by 6 bases. Written as DNA, the CDR3 is TGCGCCAGCAGCTTCATCACAGGGGAGGATGGCTACACCTTC. This encodes CASSFITGEDGYTF. Full variable domain (missing parts from reference TRBV5-1 and TRBJ1-2): KAGVTQTPRYLIKTRGQQVTLSCSPISGHRSVSWYQQTPGQGLQFLFEYFSETQRNKGNFPGRFSGRQFSNSRSEMNVSTLELGDSALYLCASSFITGEDGYTFGSGTRLTVV.

This chain connects TRBV27 to TRBJ2-2; D call uncertain. This CDR3 has 14 residues. V was clipped by 8 bases and J by 15 bases, with 25 bases between them. CDR1 is MNHEY and CDR2 is SMNVEV in the germline V gene (reference sequence). The CDR3 reads CASPSAFGPQQVFF. For the CDR3, the DNA is TGTGCCAGCCCCTCCGCTTTTGGACCCCAGCAGGTGTTTTTT.

The chain has TRBV19 and TRBJ1-1; D is unclear. Between the trimmed V and J ends, which lost 1 base and 2 bases, there was a span of 8 bases. CDR1 and CDR2 (germline): LNHDA, SQIVND (reference sequence). The CDR3 runs to 14 residues. The CDR3 loop is CASSIAVANTEAFF. The CDR3 DNA is TGTGCCAGTAGTATAGCGGTAGCCAACACTGAAGCTTTCTTT.

The chain is built from TRBV27 and TRBJ1-5, with no clear D. V lost 3 bases, J lost 2 bases, and 11 bases lay in between. The CDR3 covers 15 residues. Germline V CDR1 and CDR2: MNHEY, SMNVEV (reference sequence). Written as DNA, the CDR3 is TGTGCCAGCAGTTTGTCCGGGATCGGCAATCAGCCCCAGCATTTT. It codes for CASSLSGIGNQPQHF.

This clone was seen a single time. V and J are TRBV5-1 and TRBJ2-3; maybe TRBD1 (6 bases). The germline V and J ends were trimmed by 7 bases and 0 bases, with 15 bases remaining between them. This CDR3 comprises 15 residues. The germline CDR1 and CDR2 sequences are SGHRS and YFSETQ. This chain's CDR3 is CASRRGDTSTDTQYF. The CDR3 DNA is TGCGCCAGCCGCCGAGGGGACACAAGCACAGATACGCAGTATTTT.

The chain couples TRBV5-4 to TRBJ2-1; D assignment may be TRBD1 or TRBD2 (5 bases each). V lost 4 bases to trimming and J lost 10 bases, with 18 bases between them. This CDR3 has 14 amino acids. Germline assignment: CDR1 SGHNT and CDR2 YYREEE (reference sequence). For the CDR3, the DNA is TGTGCCAGCAGCCTCGAGAGGGGCGGGCGGGAGCAGTTCTTC. It specifies CASSLERGGREQFF.

J is TRBJ2-6 and V is TRBV30; D is unresolved. This CDR3 region has 13 residues. Germline V lookup: CDR1 GTSNPN, CDR2 SVGIG (reference sequence). Trimming stripped 1 base from V and 4 bases from J, with 5 bases between. The CDR3: CAWSATGANVLTF. For the CDR3, the DNA is TGTGCCTGGAGTGCCACAGGGGCCAACGTCCTGACTTTC.

This rearrangement joins TRBV6-4 to TRBJ2-1; the match to TRBD2 covers 8 bases. The germline CDR1 and CDR2 sequences are MRHNA and SNTAGT. This CDR3 region has 16 residues. V lost 0 bases to trimming and J lost 9 bases; unmatched junction nucleotides: 10. DNA for the CDR3: TGTGCCAGCAGTGACTCGGCGGGGGGCGATTTCGGTGAGCAGTTCTTC. The encoded protein is CASSDSAGGDFGEQFF.

The rearrangement joins TRBV10-3 to TRBJ1-5; D not resolved. With 2 bases removed from V and 0 bases from J, the gap between germline ends came to 11 bases. The CDR3 length is 16 residues. Germline assignment: CDR1 ENHRY and CDR2 SYGVKD. The CDR3 DNA is TGTGCCATCAGTGAGGGCCCTAACGCTAGCAATCAGCCCCAGCATTTT. Translation: CAISEGPNASNQPQHF.

The chain couples TRBV12-5 to TRBJ2-1; 11 bases are shared with TRBD1. The CDR3 has 12 amino acids. After removal of 6 bases from V and 14 bases from J, the junction contained 6 bases not matched to a gene. Per the germline V gene, CDR1 is LGHNT and CDR2 is FRNRAP. The CDR3 region is CASGPQGQGEFF. As DNA, the CDR3 is TGTGCTAGTGGGCCCCAGGGACAGGGGGAGTTCTTC.

The rearrangement links TRBV6-2 or TRBV6-3 to TRBJ2-5, with D perhaps matching TRBD2 (5 bases). V lost 0 bases and J lost 12, with 17 bases in between. This CDR3 has 14 residues. Per germline, CDR1 MNHEY and CDR2 SVGEGT. CDR3 coding DNA: TGTGCCAGCAGTTACTCCCCCCTACTAGTTTCAGAGTACTTC. Protein: CASSYSPLLVSEYF.